This entry concerns a single T cell receptor (beta chain). The target of this receptor is not known. No per-base quality is available; no much larger clone lies one base away. The immunoSEQ Assay, a bias-controlled multiplex PCR, was used to amplify TCRbeta CDR3 regions from genomic DNA. As for the original processing: The number of nucleated cells in each sample was estimated by amplification of reference gene primers within the assay. To quantify the absolute abundance of each unique TCRbeta CDR3 rearrangement, sequence reads were collapsed and filtered. For each sample, productive Simpson clonality was calculated as the square root of Simpson's diversity index over productive rearrangements. Sourced from immuneACCESS, this table was stored by TCRdb with only in-frame sequences that have V and J called. A share of the clones is absent; for the studies checked, an unresolved V gene accounts for under half, and the remainder has no known explanation. The V and J calls and clone size are taken from that table; D and trimming were inferred from the DNA. The sample table holds a few hundred thousand clones, of which 87% were seen once. The ten largest clones capture 2% to 2.5% of the sample.

Another Seattle source contributed samples from volunteer blood donors who had recovered from COVID-19. Collaborating institutions collected whole blood in K2EDTA tubes following their own protocols. Collaborator samples were shipped for TCRbeta analysis as frozen whole blood, isolated PBMCs, or DNA extracted from either sample type. From the germline V gene (reference sequence), CDR1 is LNHDA and CDR2 is SQIVND. The V end gives up 6 bases and the J end 4 bases, leaving 5 bases in the junction not matched to a gene. The CDR3 runs 14 residues from the cysteine to the phenylalanine. The kept DNA is CDR3 alone, 42 bases in frame from the first base. This sample was taken from a study of blood T cell repertoires in COVID-19 (dated by TCRdb to 2018 to 2020). Concerning the study at large: The collaborator samples originated in the United States, Italy and Spain and spanned the acute and convalescent phases of COVID-19. The repertoires were released in a freely available public database meant as a resource for research on the immune response to SARS-CoV-2. A de-identified subject ID, COVID-19 status, age in years and sex were almost always included in the sample metadata. Subjects who had been exposed to COVID-19, were actively infected with it, or had recovered from it provided the deeply sampled blood TCRbeta repertoires that made up the dataset. The material from the prospective study consisted of cDNA or gDNA derived from T cells, B-cell-depleted T cells, or PBMCs. Where HLA class I and class II types were available, the types were taken from metadata supplied by the sample provider, not from assay-based typing. The samples were drawn from two sources: the first 160 participants of the ongoing ImmuneRACE study, and 950 to 1,500 subjects contributed by 6 global collaborators. What the authors observed across the whole study: The quantity of clinical and demographic metadata differed by source and by participant and was supplied without curation.

The chain is encoded by TRBV19 joined to TRBJ1-4, with 7 middle bases fitting TRBD1. The clonotype comes from a woman aged 45-60 years who had recovered from COVID-19. Sequencing was performed on peripheral blood. The CDR3 amino acid sequence is: CASRRTGINEKLFF. In nucleotide form, the sequence is TGTGCCAGTAGGAGGACAGGAATTAATGAAAAACTGTTTTTT.